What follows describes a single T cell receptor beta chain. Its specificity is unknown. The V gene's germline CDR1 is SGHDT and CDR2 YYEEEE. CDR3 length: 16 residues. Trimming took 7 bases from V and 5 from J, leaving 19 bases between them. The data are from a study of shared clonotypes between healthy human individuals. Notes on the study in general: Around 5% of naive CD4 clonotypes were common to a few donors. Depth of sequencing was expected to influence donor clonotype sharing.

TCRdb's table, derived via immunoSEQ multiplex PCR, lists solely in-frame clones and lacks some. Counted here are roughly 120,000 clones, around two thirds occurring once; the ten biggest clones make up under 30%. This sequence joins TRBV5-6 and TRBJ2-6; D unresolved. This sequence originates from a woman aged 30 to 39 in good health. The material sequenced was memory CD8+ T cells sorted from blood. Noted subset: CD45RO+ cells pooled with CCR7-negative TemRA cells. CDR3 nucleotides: TGTGCCAGCCACGTACAGTCACAAAGTCGGGCCAACGTCCTGACTTTC. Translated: CASHVQSQSRANVLTF.